The 29 T cell receptor beta chains below were found in one sample sequenced in a study of OX40 agonist ivuxolimab in advanced cancers. Some clones are missing from TCRdb's copy, which holds only in-frame ones; the method was immunoSEQ multiplex PCR. The table lists about 150,000 clones, 90% to 95% of them singletons. The sequencing used CD4+ or CD8+ T cells sorted from blood, collected in a trial of the OX40 agonist ivuxolimab. The receptors here all came from an adult with an advanced solid tumor such as melanoma, head and neck, liver or kidney cancer.

V and J are TRBV7-2 and TRBJ1-1; weak D call: TRBD1 (6 bases). Deletions cut 4 bases from V and 4 bases from J, with 13 bases between. Germline CDR1 SGHTA, CDR2 FQGNSA. The length of the CDR3 is 14 residues. The DNA for the CDR3 is TGTGCCAGCAGCTCGATAGGGGGTTTCACTGAAGCTTTCTTT. This gives the protein CASSSIGGFTEAFF.

This clone has only one observation. The chain has TRBV6-5 and TRBJ2-5, with D possibly being TRBD2 (5 bases). Germline assignment: CDR1 MNHEY and CDR2 SVGAGI. The CDR3 runs to 15 residues. V dropped 2 bases and J dropped 1 base, with 11 bases sitting between them. The CDR3 DNA sequence: TGTGCCAGCAGTTACGGACCGGGGTTCCAAGAGACCCAGTACTTC. Its translation: CASSYGPGFQETQYF.

The chain carries TRBV5-4 and TRBJ1-6, with D unclear. The germline CDR1 and CDR2 sequences are SGHNT and YYREEE (reference sequence). CDR3 size: 16 residues. Trimming cost V 0 bases and J 0 bases, with 7 bases left between them. The CDR3 loop is CASSLAASSYNSPLHF. The CDR3 region has the DNA TGTGCCAGCAGCTTGGCGGCCAGCTCCTATAATTCACCCCTCCACTTT.

The chain couples TRBV27 to TRBJ2-7, with a weak D call TRBD1 (5 bases). V was trimmed by 5 bases and J by 8 bases, leaving 16 bases between them. The CDR3 sequence is 13 residues long. The germline V gene has CDR1 MNHEY and CDR2 SMNVEV (reference sequence). The CDR3 DNA reads TGTGCCAGCAGTCCGATCACACGGACACAGCAGTACTTC. Translating it yields CASSPITRTQQYF.

Only a few counts were recorded for this clone. The chain joins TRBV27 to TRBJ1-2, with 8 nucleotides matching TRBD1. With 6 bases clipped from V and 2 bases from J, the junction kept 8 bases outside the gene matches. The germline V gene has CDR1 MNHEY and CDR2 SMNVEV (reference sequence). This CDR3 comprises 15 residues. The CDR3 nucleotides are TGTGCCAGCAGGGGGTCCAGGGGGCAGAACTATGGCTACACCTTC. This codes for CASRGSRGQNYGYTF.

This clone has more than one count but fewer than ten. The rearrangement joins TRBV4-1 to TRBJ1-4; 10 positions match TRBD1. Per the germline V gene, CDR1 is MGHRA and CDR2 is YSYEKL. The CDR3 sequence is 15 residues long. V was pared by 3 bases and J by 6 bases, with 4 bases of the junction left unmatched. The CDR3 is CASSQWTGGDEKLFF. DNA for the CDR3: TGCGCCAGCAGCCAGTGGACAGGGGGGGATGAAAAACTGTTTTTT.

V usage is TRBV28 and J usage is TRBJ2-1; D is unclear. The germline gives CDR1 MDHEN, CDR2 SYDVKM. The ends were cut back, 10 bases at V and 0 bases at J, with 10 bases in the middle. The CDR3 runs to 13 residues. CDR3 in amino acids: CATWSFSYNEQFF. The CDR3 coding sequence is TGTGCCACCTGGTCTTTCTCCTACAATGAGCAGTTCTTC.

The V call is TRBV7-2, the J call TRBJ2-3, with a weak D call TRBD2 (5 bases). CDR3 length equals 13 residues. V was clipped by 3 bases and J by 6 bases, with 10 bases between them. Per the germline V gene, CDR1 is SGHTA and CDR2 is FQGNSA. The CDR3 nucleotides read TGTGCCAGCAGCTTCACGCGGGTGGATACGCAGTATTTT. This sequence encodes CASSFTRVDTQYF.

The chain joins TRBV7-9 to TRBJ2-3; tentative D call: TRBD2 (6 bases). Trimming left V 2 bases short and J 4 bases short, with 10 bases between. This CDR3 contains 14 residues. Germline V gives CDR1 SEHNR, CDR2 FQNEAQ (reference sequence). CDR3 DNA: TGTGCCAGCAGCTTACGCGGGGACGCAGATACGCAGTATTTT. Its protein is CASSLRGDADTQYF.

This clone was seen a single time. CDR3 protein: CASSLASGGHTEAFF. CDR3 coding DNA: TGCGCCAGCAGCTTGGCATCCGGGGGACACACTGAAGCTTTCTTT. The chain uses TRBV5-1 and TRBJ1-1, with D possibly being TRBD1 (5 bases). CDR1 and CDR2 from the germline V gene are SGHRS and YFSETQ. Trimming left V 0 bases short and J 3 bases short, with 12 bases between. The CDR3 totals 15 residues.

This chain connects TRBV15 to TRBJ2-7, with D possibly being TRBD1 (8 bases). There are 15 residues in the CDR3. From germline, CDR1 is LNHNV and CDR2 YYDKDF (reference sequence). With 5 bases removed from V and 6 bases from J, the gap between germline ends came to 20 bases. CDR3 protein: CATSVVRQGRGEQYF. DNA for the CDR3: TGTGCCACCAGCGTTGTGCGACAGGGGAGGGGCGAGCAGTACTTC. The full variable domain, rest sourced from reference TRBV15 and TRBJ2-7, is DAMVIQNPRYQVTQFGKPVTLSCSQTLNHNVMYWYQQKSSQAPKLLFHYYDKDFNNEADTPDNFQSRRPNTSFCFLDIRSPGLGDTAMYLCATSVVRQGRGEQYFGPGTRLTVT.

This clone was recorded only once. The chain joins TRBV7-2 to TRBJ2-1; 11 positions match TRBD1. The CDR3 contains 15 residues. The J segment lost 6 bases and the V segment lost 5 bases, leaving 6 bases of the junction unmatched. Per the germline V gene, CDR1 is SGHTA and CDR2 is FQGNSA. This chain's CDR3 is CASSQDRGPGNEQFF. CDR3 DNA sequence: TGTGCCAGCAGCCAGGACAGGGGGCCTGGCAATGAGCAGTTCTTC.

This chain connects TRBV18 to TRBJ1-5; the D is unclear. V was cut by 3 bases and J by 4 bases, with 4 bases left in between. The CDR3 totals 12 residues. Germline CDR1 is KGHSH and CDR2 is LQKENI. CDR3 in DNA: TGTGCCAGCTCACCGATAAATCAGCCCCAGCATTTT. It codes for CASSPINQPQHF.

The rearrangement uses TRBV27 and TRBJ2-1; 12 bases fit TRBD2. Germline CDR1 is MNHEY and CDR2 is SMNVEV (reference sequence). V trimming: 4 bases; J trimming: 7 bases; junction bases outside the gene matches: 8. The CDR3 is 16 residues long. The CDR3 region is CASSSLGLAGSNEQFF. In DNA form, the CDR3 reads TGTGCCAGCAGTTCCCTCGGACTAGCGGGAAGTAATGAGCAGTTCTTC.

The chain links TRBV2 to TRBJ2-1; 9 bases are shared with TRBD1. Losses at the gene ends were 6 bases for V and 6 bases for J; bases not matched to a gene: 9. CDR1 is SNHLY, CDR2 FYNNEI, per germline. The length of the CDR3 is 15 residues. The CDR3 coding sequence is TGTGCCAGCAGAAGGCGACAGGGGGTCAGCAATGAGCAGTTCTTC. It is translated as CASRRRQGVSNEQFF.

The sample holds one count of this clone. This rearrangement joins TRBV28 to TRBJ2-1; D possibly uses TRBD1 or TRBD2 (6 bases each). Trimming removed 11 bases from V and 9 bases from J, with 20 bases in between. The CDR3 extends over 13 amino acids. The germline gives CDR1 MDHEN, CDR2 SYDVKM. This CDR3 is CASQGGFRAEQFF. CDR3 DNA: TGTGCCTCTCAAGGGGGGTTTCGGGCTGAGCAGTTCTTC.

The V call is TRBV18, the J call TRBJ1-1, with D unresolved. The CDR3 is 14 amino acids. Germline V gene lookup returns CDR1 KGHSH and CDR2 LQKENI. Deletions cut 8 bases from V and 5 bases from J, with 18 bases between. CDR3 sequence reads: CASRADLTRTEAFF. The CDR3 region has the DNA TGTGCCAGCCGCGCGGATCTAACAAGGACTGAAGCTTTCTTT. Together with reference TRBV18 and TRBJ1-1, the CDR3 gives the full variable domain: NAGVMQNPRHLVRRRGQEARLRCSPMKGHSHVYWYRQLPEEGLKFMVYLQKENIIDESGMPKERFSAEFPKEGPSILRIQQVVRGDSAAYFCASRADLTRTEAFFGQGTRLTVV.

V usage is TRBV10-3 and J usage is TRBJ1-2, with D tentatively TRBD1 (6 bases). The V end was cut by 8 bases, the J end by 5 bases, with 15 bases between. The CDR3 is 13 amino acids. Germline-derived CDR1 and CDR2 are ENHRY and SYGVKD. Written as DNA, the CDR3 is TGTGCCATCCCGGACAGCCAAATGTATGGCTACACCTTC. It translates to CAIPDSQMYGYTF.

The CDR3 region is CASREHRGGNQPQHF. The DNA for the CDR3 is TGTGCCAGCAGAGAGCACAGGGGCGGGAATCAGCCCCAGCATTTT. V usage is TRBV6-1 and J usage is TRBJ1-5; 7 nucleotides align to TRBD1. CDR3 length: 15 amino acids. V trimming: 6 bases; J trimming: 4 bases; junction bases outside the gene matches: 9. Germline V gives CDR1 MNHNS, CDR2 SASEGT.

The chain is built from TRBV10-3 and TRBJ2-2; D possibly matches TRBD1 or TRBD2 (6 bases each). The CDR3 sequence is 16 residues long. Germline lookup yields CDR1 ENHRY and CDR2 SYGVKD. The V and J ends lost 0 bases and 5 bases respectively, with 13 bases between them. CDR3 DNA: TGTGCCATCAGTGAGTCGTCTAGGGGGAGGACCGGGGAGCTGTTTTTT. Amino acids: CAISESSRGRTGELFF.

CDR3: CASSGGGGNQPQHF. DNA of the CDR3: TGTGCCAGTAGTGGGGGGGGTGGGAATCAGCCCCAGCATTTT. The chain links TRBV19 to TRBJ1-5; D might be TRBD1 (5 bases). The V gene's germline CDR1 is LNHDA and CDR2 SQIVND (reference sequence). The V end was cut by 5 bases, the J end by 4 bases, with 12 bases between. The CDR3 covers 14 residues.

The gene calls are TRBV6-1 and TRBJ2-7, with TRBD2 matching over 10 bases. The CDR3 extends over 14 amino acids. The J segment lost 3 bases and the V segment lost 5 bases, leaving 4 bases of the junction unmatched. Germline V CDR1 and CDR2: MNHNS, SASEGT. CDR3 sequence: CASSPSGRLYEQYF. CDR3 in DNA: TGTGCCAGCAGTCCTAGCGGGAGACTCTACGAGCAGTACTTC.

This rearrangement joins TRBV19 to TRBJ2-4; 8 bases map to TRBD1. Germline trimming cut 5 bases from V and 6 bases from J; bases unmatched to any gene: 6. The CDR3 is 14 amino acids. Germline V gives CDR1 LNHDA, CDR2 SQIVND (reference sequence). The CDR3 region has the DNA TGTGCCAGTAGTCCGGGACAGGTATTAAACATTCAGTACTTC. This sequence encodes CASSPGQVLNIQYF.

The chain has TRBV10-3 and TRBJ2-7, with TRBD2 identical over 7 bases. V gave up 11 bases and J gave up 3 bases; unmatched junction bases: 7. CDR3 length equals 12 residues. Germline CDR1 ENHRY, CDR2 SYGVKD. The CDR3 DNA reads as TGTGCCGCCACGGGCGGGGGCTACGAGCAGTACTTC. Protein: CAATGGGYEQYF.

The gene calls are TRBV18 and TRBJ1-1; D is unresolved. The CDR3 runs 14 residues. V was trimmed by 3 bases and J by 4 bases, leaving 12 bases between them. Germline lookup yields CDR1 KGHSH and CDR2 LQKENI. The CDR3 nucleotides read TGTGCCAGCTCACCCAGCGGGAGTGGCACTGAAGCTTTCTTT. As protein: CASSPSGSGTEAFF.

This chain connects TRBV4-3 to TRBJ2-2; no reliable D call. Trimming took 4 bases from V and 5 from J, leaving 11 bases between them. Germline CDR1 reads LGHNA; CDR2 reads YSLEER. The CDR3 has 14 residues. The CDR3 region has the DNA TGCGCCAGCAGCCGGACCCCGGAGACCGGGGAGCTGTTTTTT. As protein: CASSRTPETGELFF.

A few counts support this clone. Other DNA sequences within the sample encode an identical CDR3. This chain links TRBV4-3 with TRBJ2-6; D is unresolved. In germline, CDR1 is LGHNA, CDR2 YSLEER. V dropped 0 bases and J dropped 2 bases, with 8 bases sitting between them. The CDR3 totals 16 residues. DNA for the CDR3: TGCGCCAGCAGCCAAGAGGGATCGGCTGGGGCCAACGTCCTGACTTTC. This gives the protein CASSQEGSAGANVLTF.

The rearrangement uses TRBV7-2 and TRBJ1-1; the match to TRBD1 covers 8 bases. There are 15 residues in the CDR3. Germline V gene data show CDR1 as SGHTA and CDR2 as FQGNSA. With 5 bases clipped from V and 4 bases from J, the junction kept 9 bases outside the gene matches. The CDR3 bases are TGTGCCAGCAGCCAATACAGGGGGGGAGGCACTGAAGCTTTCTTT. Protein sequence: CASSQYRGGGTEAFF. The full variable domain, rest sourced from reference TRBV7-2 and TRBJ1-1, is GAGVSQSPSNKVTEKGKDVELRCDPISGHTALYWYRQSLGQGLEFLIYFQGNSAPDKSGLPSDRFSAERTGGSVSTLTIQRTQQEDSAVYLCASSQYRGGGTEAFFGQGTRLTVV.

The J gene is TRBJ2-7, the V gene TRBV5-8; 7 nucleotides line up with TRBD1. The trim removed 4 bases at V and 0 bases at J, leaving 10 bases unmatched. This CDR3 is built from 16 residues. The germline gives CDR1 SGHTS, CDR2 YDEGEE. The CDR3 is CASSLQGSTSSYEQYF. In DNA, the CDR3 is TGTGCCAGCAGCCTACAGGGGTCCACGAGCTCCTACGAGCAGTACTTC.